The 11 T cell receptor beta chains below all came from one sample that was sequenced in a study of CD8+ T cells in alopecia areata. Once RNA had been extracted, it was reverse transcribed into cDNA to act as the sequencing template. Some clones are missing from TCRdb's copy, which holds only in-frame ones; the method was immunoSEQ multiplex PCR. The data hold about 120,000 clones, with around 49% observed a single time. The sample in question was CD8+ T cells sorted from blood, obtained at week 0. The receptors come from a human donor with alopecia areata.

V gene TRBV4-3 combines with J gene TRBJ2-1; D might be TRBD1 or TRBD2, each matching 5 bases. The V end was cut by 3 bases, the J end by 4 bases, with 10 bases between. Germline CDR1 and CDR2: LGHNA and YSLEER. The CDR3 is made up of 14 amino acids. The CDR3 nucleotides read TGCGCCAGCAGCCACCTCGAGGGGTACAATGAGCAGTTCTTC. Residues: CASSHLEGYNEQFF.

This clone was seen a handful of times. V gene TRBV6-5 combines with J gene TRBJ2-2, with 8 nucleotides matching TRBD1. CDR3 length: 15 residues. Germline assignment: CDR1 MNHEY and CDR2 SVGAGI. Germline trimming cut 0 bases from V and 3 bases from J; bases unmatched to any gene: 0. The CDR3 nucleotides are TGTGCCAGCAGTTACTCGGACAGGGACACCGGGGAGCTGTTTTTT. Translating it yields CASSYSDRDTGELFF.

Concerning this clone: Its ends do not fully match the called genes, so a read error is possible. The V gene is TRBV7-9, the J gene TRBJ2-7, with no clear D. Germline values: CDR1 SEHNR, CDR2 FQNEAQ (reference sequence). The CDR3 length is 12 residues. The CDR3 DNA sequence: TGTGTCAGCAGCCTGAGCACCTACGAGCAGTACTTC. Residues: CVSSLSTYEQYF.

In DNA form, the CDR3 reads TGCGCCAGCAGCCTTTTGACCGGCCTGAACACTGAAGCTTTCTTT. Amino acid sequence: CASSLLTGLNTEAFF. The chain joins TRBV5-1 to TRBJ1-1, with D unclear. CDR1 SGHRS and CDR2 YFSETQ come from the germline V gene. The CDR3 totals 15 residues. The V and J ends lost 4 bases and 0 bases respectively, with 13 bases between them.

The CDR3 nucleotides read TGTGCCAGCAGCTTCACTAGCGGGGAACTCCAAGAGACCCAGTACTTC. It is translated as CASSFTSGELQETQYF. The chain links TRBV7-9 to TRBJ2-5, with 10 bases identical to TRBD2. The CDR3 loop spans 16 amino acids. V gave up 3 bases and J gave up 1 base; unmatched junction bases: 5. Per the germline V gene, CDR1 is SEHNR and CDR2 is FQNEAQ (reference sequence).

DNA of the CDR3: TGCAGCGTTGGCCGGGACAGAAACTACGAGCAGTACTTC. It yields the protein CSVGRDRNYEQYF. The chain recombines TRBV29-1 with TRBJ2-7; 7 nucleotides match TRBD1. The trim removed 4 bases at V and 3 bases at J, leaving 6 bases unmatched. The germline V gene encodes CDR1 SQVTM and CDR2 ANQGSEA. The CDR3 runs 13 residues.

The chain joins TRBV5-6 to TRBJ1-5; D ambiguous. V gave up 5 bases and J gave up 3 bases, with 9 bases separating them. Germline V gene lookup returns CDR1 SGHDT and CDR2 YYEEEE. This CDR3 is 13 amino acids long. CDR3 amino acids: CASSSGTNQPQHF. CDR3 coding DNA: TGTGCCAGCAGTTCCGGAACCAATCAGCCCCAGCATTTT.

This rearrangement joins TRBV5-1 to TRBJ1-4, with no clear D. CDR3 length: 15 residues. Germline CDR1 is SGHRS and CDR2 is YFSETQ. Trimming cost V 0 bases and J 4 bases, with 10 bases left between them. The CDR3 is CASSLDQHFNEKLFF. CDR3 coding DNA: TGCGCCAGCAGCTTGGATCAACATTTTAATGAAAAACTGTTTTTT.

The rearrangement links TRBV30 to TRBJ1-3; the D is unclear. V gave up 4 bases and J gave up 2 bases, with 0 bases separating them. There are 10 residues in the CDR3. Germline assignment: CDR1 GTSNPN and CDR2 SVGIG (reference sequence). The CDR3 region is CAWTGNTIYF. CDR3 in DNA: TGTGCCTGGACTGGAAACACCATATATTTT. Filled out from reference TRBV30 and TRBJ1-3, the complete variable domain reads SQTIHQWPATLVQPVGSPLSLECTVEGTSNPNLYWYRQAAGRGLQLLFYSVGIGQISSEVPQNLSASRPQDRQFILSSKKLLLSDSGFYLCAWTGNTIYFGEGSWLTVV.

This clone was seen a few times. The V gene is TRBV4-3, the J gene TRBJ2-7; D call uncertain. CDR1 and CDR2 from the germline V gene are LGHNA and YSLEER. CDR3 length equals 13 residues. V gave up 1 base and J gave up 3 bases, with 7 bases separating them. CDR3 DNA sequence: TGCGCCAGCAGCCAAGGCACCTTCTACGAGCAGTACTTC. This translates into CASSQGTFYEQYF.

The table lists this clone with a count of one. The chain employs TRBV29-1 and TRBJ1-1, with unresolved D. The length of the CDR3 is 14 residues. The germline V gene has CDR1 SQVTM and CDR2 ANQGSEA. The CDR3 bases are TGCAGTACCACACCGATGGAGACGAACACTGAAGCTTTCTTT. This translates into CSTTPMETNTEAFF.